This T cell receptor beta chain originates from a study of blood T cell repertoires in COVID-19. The protocol was immunoSEQ multiplex PCR, while the TCRdb copy is restricted to in-frame clones and leaves out a portion. The sample consists of 100,000 or so clones, 80% to 90% of them appearing once. Cohort assignment relied on participant-reported clinical history. This clone has just one count. The CDR3 contains 16 residues. The germline gives CDR1 SGHRS, CDR2 YFSETQ. Losses at the gene ends were 0 bases for V and 3 bases for J; bases not matched to a gene: 4. This TCR was recovered from a woman aged 45 to 65 who had recovered from COVID-19. The rearrangement joins TRBV5-1 to TRBJ2-7, with 12 bases fitting TRBD1. The sequencing input was PBMCs or T cells enriched from blood (not recorded which). This CDR3 is CASSLAGTGGSYEQYF. The CDR3 DNA reads TGCGCCAGCAGCTTGGCCGGGACAGGGGGCAGCTACGAGCAGTACTTC.